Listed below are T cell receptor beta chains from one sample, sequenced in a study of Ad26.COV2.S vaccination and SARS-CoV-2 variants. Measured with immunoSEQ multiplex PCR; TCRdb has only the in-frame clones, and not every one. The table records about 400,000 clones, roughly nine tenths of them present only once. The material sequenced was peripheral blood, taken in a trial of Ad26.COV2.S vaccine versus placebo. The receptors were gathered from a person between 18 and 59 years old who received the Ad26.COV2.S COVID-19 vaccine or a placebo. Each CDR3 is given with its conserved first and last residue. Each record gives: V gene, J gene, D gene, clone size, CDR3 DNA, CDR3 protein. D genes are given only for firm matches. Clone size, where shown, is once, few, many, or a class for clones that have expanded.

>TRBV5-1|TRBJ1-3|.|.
TGCGCCAGCAGCGCCACCTCCAACTCTGGAAACACCATATATTTT
CASSATSNSGNTIYF
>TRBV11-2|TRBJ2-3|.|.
TGTGCCAGCAGCTTAGGACCGGGACGAGTTTTGCCAGATACGCAGTATTTT
CASSLGPGRVLPDTQYF
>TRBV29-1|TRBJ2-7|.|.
TGCAGCGTTATGCGGGGAGCCTACGAGCAGTACTTC
CSVMRGAYEQYF
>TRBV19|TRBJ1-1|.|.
TGTGCCAGTAAAGAGGGCAACACTGAAGCTTTCTTT
CASKEGNTEAFF
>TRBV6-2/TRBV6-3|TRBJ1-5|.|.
TGTGCCAGCAGTTACTATGGGGGTGGCAATCAGCCCCAGCATTTT
CASSYYGGGNQPQHF
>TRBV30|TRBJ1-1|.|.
TGTGCCTGGAAGATCCGTGAGGGCACTGAAGCTTTCTTT
CAWKIREGTEAFF
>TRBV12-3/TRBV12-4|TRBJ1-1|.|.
TGTGCCAGCAGTTTGTTTGGGGGTCAGGGAGCTTTCTTT
CASSLFGGQGAFF
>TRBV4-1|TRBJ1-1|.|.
TGCGCCAGCAGCCAAGTAAGGGGGGGAGGCGGGATGAACACTGAAGCTTTCTTT
CASSQVRGGGGMNTEAFF
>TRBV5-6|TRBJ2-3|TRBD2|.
TGTGCCAGCAGCGGGCTAGCGGAGGTCACAGATACGCAGTATTTT
CASSGLAEVTDTQYF
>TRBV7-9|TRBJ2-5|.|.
TGTGCCAGCAGCCCACAAGAGACCCAGTACTTC
CASSPQETQYF
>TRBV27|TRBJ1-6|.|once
TGTGCCAGCAGTTTATCGCACACCTTTAATTCACCCCTCCACTTT
CASSLSHTFNSPLHF